This T cell receptor (beta chain) originates from a study of OX40 agonist ivuxolimab in advanced cancers. Findings and limits, study-wide: CD8+ T cells averaged more expanded clones than CD4+.

About this clone itself: The target antigen is unknown.

The assay was immunoSEQ multiplex PCR, and TCRdb's table has in-frame clones only and misses some. In the table there are about 73,000 clones, 75% to 90% of which are singletons. The germline gives CDR1 SGHTA, CDR2 FQGNSA. The CDR3 is 18 amino acids. V was pared by 5 bases and J by 1 base, with 14 bases of the junction left unmatched. Material: CD4+ or CD8+ T cells sorted from blood, obtained in a trial of the OX40 agonist ivuxolimab. The chain recombines TRBV7-2 with TRBJ2-5; 9 positions match TRBD2. This clonotype originated in an adult with an advanced solid tumor such as melanoma, head and neck, liver or kidney cancer. CDR3 DNA sequence: TGTGCCAGCAGCGTTGTTGTTAGCGGGAGCCCTTTCCAAGAGACCCAGTACTTC. Protein product: CASSVVVSGSPFQETQYF.